The clone carrying this TCR beta chain has a handful of counts. This sample stems from a study of response to subunit inactivated influenza vaccine. TCRdb ran MiXCR on the RT-PCR reads and lists one entry per CDR3 protein. The sample includes about 500,000 distinct CDR3 sequences, 15% to 20% of them seen just once. The V gene lost 4 bases and the J gene lost 4 bases, with 18 bases spanning the gap. The germline CDR1 and CDR2 sequences are SGHAT and FQDESV (reference sequence). This CDR3 has 16 amino acids. The V call is TRBV11-1, the J call TRBJ2-3; the D gene is possibly TRBD2 (7 bases). The sample consisted of CD4+ T cells sorted from PBMCs, taken less than 30 months after vaccination. The sequence derives from a man aged 45 to 70 who received an inactivated influenza vaccine. CDR3 nucleotides: TGTGCCAGCAGCTCACAGGGAGGGCGATGGGCAGATACGCAGTATTTT. Residues: CASSSQGGRWADTQYF.